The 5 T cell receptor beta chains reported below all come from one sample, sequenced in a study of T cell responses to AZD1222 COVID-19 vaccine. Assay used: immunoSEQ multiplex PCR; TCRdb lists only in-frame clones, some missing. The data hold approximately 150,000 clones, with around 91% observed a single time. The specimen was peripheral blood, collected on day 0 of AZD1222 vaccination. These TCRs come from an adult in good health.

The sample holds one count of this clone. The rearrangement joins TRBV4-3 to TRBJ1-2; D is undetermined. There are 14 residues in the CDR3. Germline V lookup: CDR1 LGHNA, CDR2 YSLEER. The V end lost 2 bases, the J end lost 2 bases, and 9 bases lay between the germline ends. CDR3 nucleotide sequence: TGCGCCAGCAGCCAAACCTCGGACAACTATGGCTACACCTTC. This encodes CASSQTSDNYGYTF.

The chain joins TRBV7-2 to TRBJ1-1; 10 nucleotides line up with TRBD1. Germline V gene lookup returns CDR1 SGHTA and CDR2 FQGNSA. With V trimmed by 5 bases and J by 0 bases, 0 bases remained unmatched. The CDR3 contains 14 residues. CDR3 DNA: TGTGCCAGCAGCGGGACAGGGGTGAACACTGAAGCTTTCTTT. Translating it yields CASSGTGVNTEAFF. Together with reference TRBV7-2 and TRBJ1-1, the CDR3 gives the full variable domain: GAGVSQSPSNKVTEKGKDVELRCDPISGHTALYWYRQSLGQGLEFLIYFQGNSAPDKSGLPSDRFSAERTGGSVSTLTIQRTQQEDSAVYLCASSGTGVNTEAFFGQGTRLTVV.

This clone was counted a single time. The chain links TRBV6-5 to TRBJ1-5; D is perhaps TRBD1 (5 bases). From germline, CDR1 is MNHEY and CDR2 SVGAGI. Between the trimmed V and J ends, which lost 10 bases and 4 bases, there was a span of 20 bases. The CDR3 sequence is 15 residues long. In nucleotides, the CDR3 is TGTGCCACCACATCCAGGCCCGGGGGGAATCAGCCCCAGCATTTT. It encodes CATTSRPGGNQPQHF.

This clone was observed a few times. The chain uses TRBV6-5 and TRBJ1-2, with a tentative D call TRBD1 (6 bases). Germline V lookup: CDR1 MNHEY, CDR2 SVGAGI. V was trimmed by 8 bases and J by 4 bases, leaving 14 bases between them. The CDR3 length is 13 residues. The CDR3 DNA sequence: TGTGCCAGCGGCCCAGGGGCGGGCTATGGCTACACCTTC. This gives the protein CASGPGAGYGYTF.

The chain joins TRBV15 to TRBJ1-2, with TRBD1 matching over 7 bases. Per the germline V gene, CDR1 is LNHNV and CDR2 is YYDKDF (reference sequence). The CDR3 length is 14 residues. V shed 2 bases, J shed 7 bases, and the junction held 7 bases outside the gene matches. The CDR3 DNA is TGTGCCACCAGCAGACCGGGACAGAGGACTGGCTACACCTTC. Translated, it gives CATSRPGQRTGYTF.